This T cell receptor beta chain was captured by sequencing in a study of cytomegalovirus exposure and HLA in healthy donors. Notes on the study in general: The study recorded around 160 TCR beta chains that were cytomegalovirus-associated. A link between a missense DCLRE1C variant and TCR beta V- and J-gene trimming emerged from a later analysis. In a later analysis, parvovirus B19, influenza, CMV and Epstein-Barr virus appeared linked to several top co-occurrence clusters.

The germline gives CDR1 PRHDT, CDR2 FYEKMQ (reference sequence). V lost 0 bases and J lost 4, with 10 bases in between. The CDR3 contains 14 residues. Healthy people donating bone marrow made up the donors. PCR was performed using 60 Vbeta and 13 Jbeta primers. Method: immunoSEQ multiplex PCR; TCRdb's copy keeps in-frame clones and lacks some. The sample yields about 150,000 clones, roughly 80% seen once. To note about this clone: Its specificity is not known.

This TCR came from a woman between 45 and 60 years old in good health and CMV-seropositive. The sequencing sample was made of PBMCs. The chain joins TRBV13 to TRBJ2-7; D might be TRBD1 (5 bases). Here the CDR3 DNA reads TGTGCCAGCAGCTTAGGAGGGGTACGATACGAGCAGTACTTC. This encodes CASSLGGVRYEQYF.